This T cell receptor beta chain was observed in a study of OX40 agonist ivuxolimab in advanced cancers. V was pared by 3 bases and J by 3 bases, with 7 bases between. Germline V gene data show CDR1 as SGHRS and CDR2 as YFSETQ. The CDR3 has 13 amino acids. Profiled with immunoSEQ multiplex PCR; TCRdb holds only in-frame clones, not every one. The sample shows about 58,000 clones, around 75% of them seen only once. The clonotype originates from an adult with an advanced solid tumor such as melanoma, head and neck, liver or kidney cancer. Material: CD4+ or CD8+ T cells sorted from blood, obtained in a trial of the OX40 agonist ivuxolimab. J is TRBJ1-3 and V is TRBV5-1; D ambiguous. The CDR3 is CASSSGDGNTIYF. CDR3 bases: TGCGCCAGCAGCTCTGGGGATGGAAACACCATATATTTT.